This T cell receptor beta chain originates from a study of T cell responses to AZD1222 COVID-19 vaccine. Profiling relied on immunoSEQ multiplex PCR, and the TCRdb table lists in-frame clones only, not all of them. The sample comprises 90,000 to 130,000 clones, 80% to 95% of which are singletons, and about 7.8% rests with the top ten. Study-level results: There were repertoire samples only from the period after the peak T cell response.

As for this clone: Its antigen is undetermined.

The sequencing here drew on peripheral blood, taken on day 0 of AZD1222 vaccination. This TCR was recovered from an adult in good health.

The CDR3 DNA reads as TGTGCCAGCAGCTTAGCCGGAAACACCATATATTTT. Translating it yields CASSLAGNTIYF. V is TRBV7-8 and J is TRBJ1-3; no clear D gene. The CDR3 totals 12 residues. V gave up 0 bases and J gave up 4 bases, with 1 base separating them. Germline assignment: CDR1 SGHVS and CDR2 FQNEAQ. Variable domain in full (rest from reference TRBV7-8 and TRBJ1-3): GAGVSQSPRYKVAKRGQDVALRCDPISGHVSLFWYQQALGQGPEFLTYFQNEAQLDKSGLPSDRFFAERPEGSVSTLKIQRTQQEDSAVYLCASSLAGNTIYFGEGSWLTVV.